This T cell receptor beta chain emerged from a study of response to subunit inactivated influenza vaccine. Overall study findings and caveats: Few new T cells, the authors suggested, are recruited by each seasonal influenza vaccination.

Trimming took 2 bases from V and 4 from J, leaving 14 bases between them. Germline CDR1 MNHEY, CDR2 SVGAGI. The CDR3 length is 15 residues. With regard to this clonotype: Its antigen is undetermined.

Each CDR3 protein is one row after TCRdb ran MiXCR on the RT-PCR reads. The sample holds approximately 530,000 distinct CDR3 sequences, 10% to 15% seen once. The source material was PBMCs from blood, sampled 40 to 50 days after vaccination. The clonotype was recovered from a man aged 45-60 years who received an inactivated influenza vaccine. The chain couples TRBV6-5 to TRBJ1-1, with D perhaps TRBD1 (5 bases). DNA of the CDR3: TGTGCCAGCAGTTACATGGGAAGGGGAGCCACTGAAGCTTTCTTT. This translates into CASSYMGRGATEAFF.